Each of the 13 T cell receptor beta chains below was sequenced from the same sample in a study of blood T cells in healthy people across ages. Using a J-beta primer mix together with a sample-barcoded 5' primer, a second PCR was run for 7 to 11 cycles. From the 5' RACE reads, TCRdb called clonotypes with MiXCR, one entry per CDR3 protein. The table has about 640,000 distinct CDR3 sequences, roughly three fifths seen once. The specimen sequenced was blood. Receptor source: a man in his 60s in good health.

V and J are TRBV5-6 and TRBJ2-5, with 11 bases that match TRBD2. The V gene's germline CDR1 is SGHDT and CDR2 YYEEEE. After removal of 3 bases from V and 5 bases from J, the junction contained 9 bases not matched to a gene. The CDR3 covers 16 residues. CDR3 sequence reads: CASSSTSGAPGETQYF. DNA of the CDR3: TGTGCCAGCAGCTCGACTAGCGGGGCCCCAGGGGAGACCCAGTACTTC.

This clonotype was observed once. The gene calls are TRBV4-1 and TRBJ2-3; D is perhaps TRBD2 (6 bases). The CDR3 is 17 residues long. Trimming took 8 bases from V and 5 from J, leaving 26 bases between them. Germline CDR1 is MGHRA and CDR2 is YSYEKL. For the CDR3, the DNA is TGCGCCAGCCTCAGAACGGCCTCGGGAGCGGCTGGAGATACGCAGTATTTT. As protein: CASLRTASGAAGDTQYF.

The CDR3 coding sequence is TGTGCCATCAGTGAGTCGGCTAGCGGGGGTTCCGGGGAGCTGTTTTTT. Encoded protein: CAISESASGGSGELFF. This rearrangement joins TRBV10-3 to TRBJ2-2; TRBD2 matches at 10 bases. The CDR3 length is 16 residues. Germline values: CDR1 ENHRY, CDR2 SYGVKD. Unmatched junction bases numbered 4, after V lost 0 bases and J lost 6 bases.

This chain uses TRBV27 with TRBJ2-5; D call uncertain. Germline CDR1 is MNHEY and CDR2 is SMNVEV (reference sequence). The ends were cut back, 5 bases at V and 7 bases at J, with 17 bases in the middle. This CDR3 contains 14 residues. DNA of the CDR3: TGTGCCAGCAGTCCACTCTCCCCTTTGGGGACCCAGTACTTC. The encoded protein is CASSPLSPLGTQYF.

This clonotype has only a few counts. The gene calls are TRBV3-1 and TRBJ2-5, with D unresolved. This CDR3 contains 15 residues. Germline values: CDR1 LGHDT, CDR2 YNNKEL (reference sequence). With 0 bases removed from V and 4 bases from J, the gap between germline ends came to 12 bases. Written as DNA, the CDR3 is TGTGCCAGCAGCCAAGAGGATAGCTCGGGAGAGACCCAGTACTTC. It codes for CASSQEDSSGETQYF.

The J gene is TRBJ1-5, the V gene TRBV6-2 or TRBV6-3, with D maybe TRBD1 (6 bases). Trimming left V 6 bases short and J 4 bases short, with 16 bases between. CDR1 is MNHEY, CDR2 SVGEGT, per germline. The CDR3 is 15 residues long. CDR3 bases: TGTGCCAGCAGGACTGCCGGGACACTAAATCAGCCCCAGCATTTT. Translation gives CASRTAGTLNQPQHF.

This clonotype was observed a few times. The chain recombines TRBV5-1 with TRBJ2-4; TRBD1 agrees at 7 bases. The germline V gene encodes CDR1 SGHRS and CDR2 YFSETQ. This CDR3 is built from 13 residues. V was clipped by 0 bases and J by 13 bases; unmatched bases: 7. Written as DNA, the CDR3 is TGCGCCAGCAGCTTGGTGGACAGGACCAGGCAGTACTTC. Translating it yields CASSLVDRTRQYF.

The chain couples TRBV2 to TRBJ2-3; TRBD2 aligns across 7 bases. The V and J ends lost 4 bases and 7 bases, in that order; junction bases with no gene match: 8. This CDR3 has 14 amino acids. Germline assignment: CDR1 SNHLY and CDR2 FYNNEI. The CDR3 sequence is CASSGTRGENTQYF. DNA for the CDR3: TGTGCCAGCAGTGGGACTAGAGGGGAGAATACGCAGTATTTT.

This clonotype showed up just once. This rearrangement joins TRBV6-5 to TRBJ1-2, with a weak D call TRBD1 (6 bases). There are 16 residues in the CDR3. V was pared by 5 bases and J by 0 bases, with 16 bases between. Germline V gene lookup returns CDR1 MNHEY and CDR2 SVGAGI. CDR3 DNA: TGTGCCAGCAGTCGGGAGGGGGAACGGTCTAACTATGGCTACACCTTC. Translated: CASSREGERSNYGYTF.

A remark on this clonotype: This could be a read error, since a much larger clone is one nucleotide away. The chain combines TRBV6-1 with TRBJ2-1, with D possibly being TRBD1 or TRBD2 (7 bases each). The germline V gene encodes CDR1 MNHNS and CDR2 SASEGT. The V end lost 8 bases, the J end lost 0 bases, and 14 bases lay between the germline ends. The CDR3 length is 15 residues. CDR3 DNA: TGTGCCAGCTCAGGGGGGGGTAGCTCCTACAATGAGCAGTTCTTC. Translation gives CASSGGGSSYNEQFF.

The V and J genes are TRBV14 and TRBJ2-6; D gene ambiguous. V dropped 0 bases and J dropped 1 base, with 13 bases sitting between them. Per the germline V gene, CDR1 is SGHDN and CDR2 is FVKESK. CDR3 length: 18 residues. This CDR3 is CASSQDITSVSGANVLTF. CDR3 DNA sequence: TGTGCCAGCAGCCAAGATATAACATCCGTTTCTGGGGCCAACGTCCTGACTTTC.

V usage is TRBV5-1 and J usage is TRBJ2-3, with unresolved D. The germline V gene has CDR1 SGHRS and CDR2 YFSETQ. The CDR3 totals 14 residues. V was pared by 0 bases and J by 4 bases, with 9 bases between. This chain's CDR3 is CASSLGSNPDTQYF. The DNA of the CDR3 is TGCGCCAGCAGCTTGGGGTCCAACCCAGATACGCAGTATTTT.

The CDR3 sequence is CASSGGMGTDEQFF. In DNA form, the CDR3 reads TGCGCCAGCAGCGGGGGCATGGGGACCGATGAGCAGTTCTTC. This chain connects TRBV5-1 to TRBJ2-1, with D possibly matching TRBD1 (6 bases). Germline CDR1 SGHRS, CDR2 YFSETQ. The ends were cut back, 4 bases at V and 8 bases at J, with 16 bases in the middle. This CDR3 spans 14 amino acids.